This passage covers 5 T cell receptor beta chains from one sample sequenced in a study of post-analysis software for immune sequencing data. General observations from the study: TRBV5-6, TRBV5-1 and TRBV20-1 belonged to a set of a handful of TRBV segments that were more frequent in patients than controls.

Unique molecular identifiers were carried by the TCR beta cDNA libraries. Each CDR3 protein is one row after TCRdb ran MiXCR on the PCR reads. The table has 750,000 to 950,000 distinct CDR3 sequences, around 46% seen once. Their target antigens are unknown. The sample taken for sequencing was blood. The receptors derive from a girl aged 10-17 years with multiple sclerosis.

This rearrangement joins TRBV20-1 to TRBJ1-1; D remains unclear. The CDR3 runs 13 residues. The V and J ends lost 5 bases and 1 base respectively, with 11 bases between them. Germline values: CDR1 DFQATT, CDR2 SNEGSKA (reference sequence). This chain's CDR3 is CSAPSRTNTEAFF. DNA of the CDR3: TGCAGTGCTCCCAGTCGTACGAACACTGAAGCTTTCTTT.

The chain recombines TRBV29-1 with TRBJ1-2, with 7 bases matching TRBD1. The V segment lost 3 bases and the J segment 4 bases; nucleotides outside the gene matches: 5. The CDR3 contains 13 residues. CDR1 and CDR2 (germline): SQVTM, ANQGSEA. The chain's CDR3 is CSVESPGGYGYTF. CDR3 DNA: TGCAGCGTTGAGAGCCCAGGGGGCTATGGCTACACCTTC.

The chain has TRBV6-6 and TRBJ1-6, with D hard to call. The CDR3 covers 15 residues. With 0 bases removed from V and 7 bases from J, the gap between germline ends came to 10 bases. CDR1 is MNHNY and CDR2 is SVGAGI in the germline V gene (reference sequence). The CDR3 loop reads CASSYSGMRNSPLHF. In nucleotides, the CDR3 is TGTGCCAGCAGTTACTCAGGCATGCGCAATTCACCCCTCCACTTT.

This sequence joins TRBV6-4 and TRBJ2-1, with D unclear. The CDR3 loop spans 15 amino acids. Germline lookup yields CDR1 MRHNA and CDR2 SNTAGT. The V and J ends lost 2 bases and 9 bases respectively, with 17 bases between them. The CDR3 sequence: CASSDKTATTSEQFF. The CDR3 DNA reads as TGTGCCAGCAGTGACAAGACCGCTACCACAAGTGAGCAGTTCTTC.

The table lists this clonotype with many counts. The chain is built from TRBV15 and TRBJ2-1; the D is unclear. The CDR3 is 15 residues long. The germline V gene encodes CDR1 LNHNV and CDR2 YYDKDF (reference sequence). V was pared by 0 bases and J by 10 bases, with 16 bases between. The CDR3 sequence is CATSREVTAQGEQFF. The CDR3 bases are TGTGCCACCAGCAGAGAGGTAACGGCTCAAGGGGAGCAGTTCTTC.